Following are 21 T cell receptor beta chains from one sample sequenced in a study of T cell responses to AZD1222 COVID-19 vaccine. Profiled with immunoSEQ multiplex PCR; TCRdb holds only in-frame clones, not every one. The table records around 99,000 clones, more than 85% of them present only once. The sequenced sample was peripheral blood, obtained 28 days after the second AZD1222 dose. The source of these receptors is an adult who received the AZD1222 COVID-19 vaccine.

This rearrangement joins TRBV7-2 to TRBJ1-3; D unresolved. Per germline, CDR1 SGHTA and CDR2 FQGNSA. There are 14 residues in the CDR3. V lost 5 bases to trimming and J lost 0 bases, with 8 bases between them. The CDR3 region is CASSRGISGNTIYF. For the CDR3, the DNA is TGTGCCAGCAGCCGCGGGATCTCTGGAAACACCATATATTTT.

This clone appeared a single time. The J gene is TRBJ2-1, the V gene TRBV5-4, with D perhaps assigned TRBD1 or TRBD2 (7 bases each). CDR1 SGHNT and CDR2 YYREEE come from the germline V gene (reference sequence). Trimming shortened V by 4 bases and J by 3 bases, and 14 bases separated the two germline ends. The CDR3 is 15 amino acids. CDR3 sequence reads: CASSGDRDYYNEQFF. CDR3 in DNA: TGTGCCAGCAGCGGCGACAGGGACTACTACAATGAGCAGTTCTTC.

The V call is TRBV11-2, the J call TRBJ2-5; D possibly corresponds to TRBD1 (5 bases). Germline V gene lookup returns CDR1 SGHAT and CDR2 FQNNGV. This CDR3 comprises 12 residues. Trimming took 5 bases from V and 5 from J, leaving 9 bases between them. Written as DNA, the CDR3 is TGTGCCAGCAGCCAGGCAGGGGAGACCCAGTACTTC. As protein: CASSQAGETQYF. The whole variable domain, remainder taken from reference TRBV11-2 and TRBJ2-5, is EAGVAQSPRYKIIEKRQSVAFWCNPISGHATLYWYQQILGQGPKLLIQFQNNGVVDDSQLPKDRFSAERLKGVDSTLKIQPAKLEDSAVYLCASSQAGETQYFGPGTRLLVL.

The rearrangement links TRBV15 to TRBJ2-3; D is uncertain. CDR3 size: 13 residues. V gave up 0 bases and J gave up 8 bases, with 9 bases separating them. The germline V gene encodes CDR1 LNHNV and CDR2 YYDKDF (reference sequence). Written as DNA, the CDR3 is TGTGCCACCAGCAGAGATGGTAGCTCTACGCAGTATTTT. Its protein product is CATSRDGSSTQYF.

The CDR3 region is CASSERPRDDEQFF. DNA for the CDR3: TGTGCCAGCAGTGAACGTCCAAGGGACGATGAGCAGTTCTTC. The V call is TRBV6-1, the J call TRBJ2-1; D is tentatively TRBD1 or TRBD2 (5 bases each). Germline-derived CDR1 and CDR2 are MNHNS and SASEGT. Trimming left V 2 bases short and J 8 bases short, with 13 bases between. CDR3 length: 14 residues.

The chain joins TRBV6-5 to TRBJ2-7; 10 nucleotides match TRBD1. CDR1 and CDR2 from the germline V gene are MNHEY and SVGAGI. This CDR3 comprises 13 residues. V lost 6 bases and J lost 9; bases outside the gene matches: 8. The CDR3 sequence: CASSETGGDLQYF. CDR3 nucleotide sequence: TGTGCCAGCAGCGAGACAGGGGGCGACCTGCAGTACTTC.

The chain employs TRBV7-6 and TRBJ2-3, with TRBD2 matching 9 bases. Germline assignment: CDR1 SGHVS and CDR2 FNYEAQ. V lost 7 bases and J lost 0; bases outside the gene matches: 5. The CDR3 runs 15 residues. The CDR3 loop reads CASTKTSGSTDTQYF. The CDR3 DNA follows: TGTGCCAGCACCAAAACTAGCGGGAGCACAGATACGCAGTATTTT.

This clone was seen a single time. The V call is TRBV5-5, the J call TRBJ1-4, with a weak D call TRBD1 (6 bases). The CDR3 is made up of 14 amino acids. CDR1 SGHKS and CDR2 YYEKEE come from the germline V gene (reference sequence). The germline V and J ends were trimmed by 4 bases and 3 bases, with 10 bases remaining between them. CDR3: CASSKQGPNEKLFF. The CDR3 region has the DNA TGTGCCAGCAGCAAACAGGGCCCTAATGAAAAACTGTTTTTT.

The CDR3 DNA reads as TGTGCCAGCAGCCCCCCAGGGATAGCCAAAAACATTCAGTACTTC. Its protein is CASSPPGIAKNIQYF. The chain links TRBV7-2 to TRBJ2-4, with D possibly being TRBD1 (5 bases). The ends were cut back, 5 bases at V and 0 bases at J, with 11 bases in the middle. The CDR3 contains 15 residues. Germline V gives CDR1 SGHTA, CDR2 FQGNSA.

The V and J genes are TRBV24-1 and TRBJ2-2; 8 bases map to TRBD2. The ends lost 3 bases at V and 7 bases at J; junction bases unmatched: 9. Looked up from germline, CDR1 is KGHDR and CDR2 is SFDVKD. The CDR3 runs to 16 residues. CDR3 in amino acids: CATSDRRGGTIGELFF. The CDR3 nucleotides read TGTGCCACCAGTGATCGTCGGGGGGGAACGATCGGGGAGCTGTTTTTT.

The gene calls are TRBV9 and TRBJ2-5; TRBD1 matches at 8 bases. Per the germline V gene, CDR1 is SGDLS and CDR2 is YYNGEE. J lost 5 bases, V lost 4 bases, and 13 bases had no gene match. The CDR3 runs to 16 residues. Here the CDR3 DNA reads TGTGCCAGCAGCAGAGACGTTTTTAACAGGGGGGAGACCCAGTACTTC. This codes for CASSRDVFNRGETQYF.

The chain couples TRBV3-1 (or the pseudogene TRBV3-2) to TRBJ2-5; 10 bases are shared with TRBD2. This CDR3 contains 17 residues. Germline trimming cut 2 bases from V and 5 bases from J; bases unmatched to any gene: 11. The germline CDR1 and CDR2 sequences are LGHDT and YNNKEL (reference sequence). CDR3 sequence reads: CASSQLTPLAGEETQYF. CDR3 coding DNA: TGTGCCAGCAGCCAACTTACGCCTCTAGCGGGAGAGGAGACCCAGTACTTC.

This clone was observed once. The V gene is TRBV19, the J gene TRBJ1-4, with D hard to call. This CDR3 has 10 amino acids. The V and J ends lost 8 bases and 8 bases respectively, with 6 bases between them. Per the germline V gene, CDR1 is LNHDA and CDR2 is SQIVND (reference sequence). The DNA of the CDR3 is TGTGCCAGTCGCGGAGAAAAACTGTTTTTT. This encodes CASRGEKLFF. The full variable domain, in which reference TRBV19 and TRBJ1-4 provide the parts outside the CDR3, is DGGITQSPKYLFRKEGQNVTLSCEQNLNHDAMYWYRQDPGQGLRLIYYSQIVNDFQKGDIAEGYSVSREKKESFPLTVTSAQKNPTAFYLCASRGEKLFFGSGTQLSVL.

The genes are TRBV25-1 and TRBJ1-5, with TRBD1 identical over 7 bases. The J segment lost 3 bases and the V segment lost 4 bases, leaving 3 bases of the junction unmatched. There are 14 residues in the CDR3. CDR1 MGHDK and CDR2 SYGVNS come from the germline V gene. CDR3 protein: CASSGDRANQPQHF. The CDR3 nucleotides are TGTGCCAGCAGTGGTGACAGGGCCAATCAGCCCCAGCATTTT.

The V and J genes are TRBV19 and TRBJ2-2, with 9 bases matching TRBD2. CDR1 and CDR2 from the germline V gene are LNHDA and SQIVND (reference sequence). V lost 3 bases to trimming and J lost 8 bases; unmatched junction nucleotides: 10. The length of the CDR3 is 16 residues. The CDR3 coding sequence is TGTGCCAGTAGTATCCTTAGCGGGAGCGTTTTTGGGGAGCTGTTTTTT. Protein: CASSILSGSVFGELFF.

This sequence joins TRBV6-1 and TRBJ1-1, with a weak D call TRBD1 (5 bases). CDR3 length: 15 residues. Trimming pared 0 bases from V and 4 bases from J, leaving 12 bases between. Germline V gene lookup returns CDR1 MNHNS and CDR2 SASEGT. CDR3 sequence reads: CASSEAAPGSTEAFF. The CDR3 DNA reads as TGTGCCAGCAGTGAAGCAGCCCCAGGGAGCACTGAAGCTTTCTTT.

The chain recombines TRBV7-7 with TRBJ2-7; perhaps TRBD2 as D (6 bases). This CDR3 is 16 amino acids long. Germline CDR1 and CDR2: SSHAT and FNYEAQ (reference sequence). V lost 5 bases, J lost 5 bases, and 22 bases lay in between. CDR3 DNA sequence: TGTGCCAGCAGCCCCGGGTCGATCGCGGGATCCCACGAGCAGTACTTC. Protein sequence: CASSPGSIAGSHEQYF.

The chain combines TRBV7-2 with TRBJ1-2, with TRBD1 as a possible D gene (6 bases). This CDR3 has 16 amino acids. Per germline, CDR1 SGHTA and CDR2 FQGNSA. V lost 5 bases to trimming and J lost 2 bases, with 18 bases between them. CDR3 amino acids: CASSQYRARGNYGYTF. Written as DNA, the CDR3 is TGTGCCAGCAGCCAATACAGGGCCCGGGGCAACTATGGCTACACCTTC.

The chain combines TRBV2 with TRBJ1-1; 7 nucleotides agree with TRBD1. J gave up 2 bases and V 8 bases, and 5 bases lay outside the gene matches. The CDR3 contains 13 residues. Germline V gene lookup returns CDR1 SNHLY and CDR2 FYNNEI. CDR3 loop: CASGGQRNTEAFF. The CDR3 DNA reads TGTGCCAGCGGGGGACAGCGTAACACTGAAGCTTTCTTT. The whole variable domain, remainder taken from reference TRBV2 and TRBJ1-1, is EPEVTQTPSHQVTQMGQEVILRCVPISNHLYFYWYRQILGQKVEFLVSFYNNEISEKSEIFDDQFSVERPDGSNFTLKIRSTKLEDSAMYFCASGGQRNTEAFFGQGTRLTVV.

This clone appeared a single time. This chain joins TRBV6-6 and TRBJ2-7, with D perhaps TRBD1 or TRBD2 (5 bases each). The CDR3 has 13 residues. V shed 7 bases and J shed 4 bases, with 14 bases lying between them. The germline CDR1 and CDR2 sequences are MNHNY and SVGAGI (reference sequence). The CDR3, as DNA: TGTGCCAGCACAGAGGGGAGTGCATACGAGCAGTACTTC. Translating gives CASTEGSAYEQYF.

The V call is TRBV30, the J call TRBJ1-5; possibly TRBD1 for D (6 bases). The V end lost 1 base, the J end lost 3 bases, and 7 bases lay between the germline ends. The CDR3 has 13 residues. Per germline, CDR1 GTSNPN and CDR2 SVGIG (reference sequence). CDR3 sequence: CAWSAGDNQPQHF. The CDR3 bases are TGTGCCTGGAGTGCAGGGGACAATCAGCCCCAGCATTTT.